This paragraph covers one T cell receptor (beta chain) sequence. These data are taken from a study of blood T cells in healthy people across ages. Study-wide background: About one barcoded beta molecule per two T cells was captured by template switching.

CDR1 and CDR2 (germline): SGDLS, YYNGEE. V lost 3 bases to trimming and J lost 3 bases; unmatched junction nucleotides: 5. This CDR3 is 14 amino acids long. For the second PCR, which ran for roughly 6 to 11 cycles, a sample-barcoded 5' primer and a J-beta primer mix were used. TCRdb reprocessed the 5' RACE reads with MiXCR, giving one entry per CDR3 protein. This table has more than 900,000 distinct CDR3 sequences, 20% to 25% appearing once. This same sample was also part of a study on T cells of mothers and their children.

The V call is TRBV9, the J call TRBJ2-5; 7 bases fit TRBD2. This TCR derives from a girl aged 2-15 years in good health. The source material was blood. For the CDR3, the DNA is TGTGCCAGCAGCGCGTGGGGGGGGGAAGAGACCCAGTACTTC. Translated: CASSAWGGEETQYF.